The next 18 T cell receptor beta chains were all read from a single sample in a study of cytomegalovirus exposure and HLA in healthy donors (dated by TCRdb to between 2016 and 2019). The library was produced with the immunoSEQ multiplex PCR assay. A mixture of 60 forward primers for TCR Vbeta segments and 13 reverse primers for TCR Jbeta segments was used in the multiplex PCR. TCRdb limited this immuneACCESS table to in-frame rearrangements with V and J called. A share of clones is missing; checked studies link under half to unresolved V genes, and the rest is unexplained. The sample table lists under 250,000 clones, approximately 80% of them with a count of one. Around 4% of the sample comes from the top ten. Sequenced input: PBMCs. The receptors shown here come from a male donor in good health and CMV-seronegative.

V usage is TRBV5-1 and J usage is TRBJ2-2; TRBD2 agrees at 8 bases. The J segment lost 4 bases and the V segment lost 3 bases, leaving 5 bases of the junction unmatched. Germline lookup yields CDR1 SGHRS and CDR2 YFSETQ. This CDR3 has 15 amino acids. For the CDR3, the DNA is TGCGCCAGCAGCTGGTCGGGAGGGGGCACCGGGGAGCTGTTTTTT. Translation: CASSWSGGGTGELFF.

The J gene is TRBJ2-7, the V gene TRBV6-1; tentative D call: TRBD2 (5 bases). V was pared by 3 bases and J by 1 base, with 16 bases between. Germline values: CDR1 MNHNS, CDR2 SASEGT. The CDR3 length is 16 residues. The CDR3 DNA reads TGTGCCAGCAGTGACCTGCTCTGGACTGGATCCTACGAGCAGTACTTC. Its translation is CASSDLLWTGSYEQYF.

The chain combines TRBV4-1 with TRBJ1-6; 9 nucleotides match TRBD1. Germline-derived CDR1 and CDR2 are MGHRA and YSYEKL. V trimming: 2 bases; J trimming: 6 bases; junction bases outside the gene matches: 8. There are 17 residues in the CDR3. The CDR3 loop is CASSQTGTGLGNSPLHF. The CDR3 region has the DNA TGCGCCAGCAGCCAAACCGGGACAGGGCTCGGTAATTCACCCCTCCACTTT.

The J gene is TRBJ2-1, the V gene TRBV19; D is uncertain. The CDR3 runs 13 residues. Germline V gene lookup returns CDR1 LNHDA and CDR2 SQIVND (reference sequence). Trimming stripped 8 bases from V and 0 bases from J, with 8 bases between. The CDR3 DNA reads TGTGCCAGTGGGCGAAGCTCCTACAATGAGCAGTTCTTC. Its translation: CASGRSSYNEQFF.

The DNA for the CDR3 is TGTGCCAGCACCCTAGGGGGGGCCTACAATGAGCAGTTCTTC. This encodes CASTLGGAYNEQFF. V usage is TRBV21-1 and J usage is TRBJ2-1; no check of the table's D call, TRBD2, against the DNA was made. TRBV21-1 is an annotated pseudogene. This CDR3 is built from 14 residues.

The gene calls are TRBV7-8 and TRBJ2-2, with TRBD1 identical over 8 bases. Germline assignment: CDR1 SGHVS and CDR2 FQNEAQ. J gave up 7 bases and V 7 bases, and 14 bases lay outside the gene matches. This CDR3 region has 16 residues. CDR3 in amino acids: CASIQARTGSIGELFF. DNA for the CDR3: TGTGCCAGCATCCAGGCCCGGACAGGGTCGATCGGGGAGCTGTTTTTT.

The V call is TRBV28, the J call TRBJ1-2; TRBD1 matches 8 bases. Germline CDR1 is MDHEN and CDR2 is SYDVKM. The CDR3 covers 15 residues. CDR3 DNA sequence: TGTGGCACAGGGGGGCAGGGGGCTTACTACTATGGCTACACCTTC. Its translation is CGTGGQGAYYYGYTF.

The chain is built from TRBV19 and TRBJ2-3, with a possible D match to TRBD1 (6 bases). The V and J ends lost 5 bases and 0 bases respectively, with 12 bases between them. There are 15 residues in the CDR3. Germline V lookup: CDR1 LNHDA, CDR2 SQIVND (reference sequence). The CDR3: CASSSAGVSTDTQYF. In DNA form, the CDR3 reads TGTGCCAGTAGTTCAGCAGGGGTGAGCACAGATACGCAGTATTTT.

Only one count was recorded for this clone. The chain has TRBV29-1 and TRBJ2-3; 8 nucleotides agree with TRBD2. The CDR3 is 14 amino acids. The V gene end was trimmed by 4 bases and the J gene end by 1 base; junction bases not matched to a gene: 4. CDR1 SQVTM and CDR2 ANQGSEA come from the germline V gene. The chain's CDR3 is CSVGALAGTDTQYF. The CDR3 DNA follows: TGCAGCGTTGGGGCACTAGCGGGCACAGATACGCAGTATTTT.

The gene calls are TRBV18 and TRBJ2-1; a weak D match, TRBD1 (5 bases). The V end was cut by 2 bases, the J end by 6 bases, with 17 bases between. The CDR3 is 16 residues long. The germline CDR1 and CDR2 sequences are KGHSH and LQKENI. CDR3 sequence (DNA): TGTGCCAGCTCACCAGCGTTTGAAGGGGCAGGCAATGAGCAGTTCTTC. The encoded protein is CASSPAFEGAGNEQFF.

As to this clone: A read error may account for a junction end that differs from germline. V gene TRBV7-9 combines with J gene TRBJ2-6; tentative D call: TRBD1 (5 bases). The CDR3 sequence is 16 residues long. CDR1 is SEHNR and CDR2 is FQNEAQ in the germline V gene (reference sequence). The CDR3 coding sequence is TGTTCCAGCAGCATGACAGTTACCTCTGGGGCCAACGTCCTGACTTTC. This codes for CSSSMTVTSGANVLTF.

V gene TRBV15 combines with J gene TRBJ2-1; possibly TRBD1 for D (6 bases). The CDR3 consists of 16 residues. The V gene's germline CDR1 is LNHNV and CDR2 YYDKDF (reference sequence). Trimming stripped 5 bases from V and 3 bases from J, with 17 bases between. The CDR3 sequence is CATSEQGWGSYNEQFF. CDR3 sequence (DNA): TGTGCCACCAGCGAACAGGGATGGGGGAGCTACAATGAGCAGTTCTTC.

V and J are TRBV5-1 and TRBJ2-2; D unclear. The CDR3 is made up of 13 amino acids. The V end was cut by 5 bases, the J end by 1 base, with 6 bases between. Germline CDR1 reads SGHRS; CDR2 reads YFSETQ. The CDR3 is CASRQLNTGELFF. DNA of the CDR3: TGCGCCAGCAGACAGTTGAACACCGGGGAGCTGTTTTTT.

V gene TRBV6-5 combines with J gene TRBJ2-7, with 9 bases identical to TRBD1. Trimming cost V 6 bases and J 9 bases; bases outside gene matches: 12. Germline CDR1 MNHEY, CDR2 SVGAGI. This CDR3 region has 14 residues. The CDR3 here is CASSQTGTGFGQYF. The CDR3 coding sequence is TGTGCCAGCAGCCAAACCGGGACAGGGTTCGGGCAGTACTTC.

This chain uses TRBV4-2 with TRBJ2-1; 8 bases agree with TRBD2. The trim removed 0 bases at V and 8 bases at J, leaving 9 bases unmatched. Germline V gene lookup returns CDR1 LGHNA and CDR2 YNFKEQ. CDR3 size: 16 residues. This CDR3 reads CASSQEPREGLYEQFF. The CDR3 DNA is TGTGCCAGCAGCCAAGAACCACGGGAGGGCCTATATGAGCAGTTCTTC.

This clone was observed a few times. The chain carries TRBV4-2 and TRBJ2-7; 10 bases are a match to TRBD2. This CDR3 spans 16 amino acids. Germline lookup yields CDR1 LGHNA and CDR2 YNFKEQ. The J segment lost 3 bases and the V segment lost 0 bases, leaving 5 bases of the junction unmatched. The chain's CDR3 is CASSQDFPSGSYEQYF. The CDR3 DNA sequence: TGTGCCAGCAGCCAAGATTTTCCTAGCGGGAGCTACGAGCAGTACTTC.

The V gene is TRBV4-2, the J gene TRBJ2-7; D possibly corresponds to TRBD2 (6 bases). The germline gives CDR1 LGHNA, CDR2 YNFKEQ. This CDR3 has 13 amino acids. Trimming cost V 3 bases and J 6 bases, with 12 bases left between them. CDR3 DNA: TGTGCCAGCAGCCAGCCCGGGGGTACCGAGCAGTACTTC. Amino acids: CASSQPGGTEQYF.

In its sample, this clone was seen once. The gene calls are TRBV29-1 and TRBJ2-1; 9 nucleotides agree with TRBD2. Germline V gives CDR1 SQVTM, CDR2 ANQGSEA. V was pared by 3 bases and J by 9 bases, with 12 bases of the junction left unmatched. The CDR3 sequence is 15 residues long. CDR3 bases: TGCAGCGTTGATCCCCACAGCGGGAGGACCCCTGAGCAGTTCTTC. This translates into CSVDPHSGRTPEQFF.